This is a list of T cell receptor beta chains from one sample in a study of spatial heterogeneity in lung cancer. TCRdb used MiXCR to reprocess the 5' RACE reads, holding one entry per CDR3 protein. The top ten hold over 40% of the sample, which has some 100,000 distinct CDR3 sequences, over 9.5% seen once. The sample was PBMCs, taken at surgery. The receptors here all came from a male donor with early-stage non-small cell lung cancer. The CDR3 runs from the conserved cysteine through the conserved F or W. A D gene is named only where the DNA matches it firmly. Rows may omit the clone size; those that give it use once, few, many or a size class.

D gene: .; V gene: TRBV3-1; J gene: TRBJ1-1; clone size: few; CDR3 protein: CASSQTGATEAFF; CDR3 DNA: TGTGCCAGCAGCCAAACGGGGGCCACTGAAGCTTTCTTT
D gene: TRBD1; V gene: TRBV28; J gene: TRBJ2-1; clone size: .; CDR3 protein: CASSFPFRTGVGNEQFF; CDR3 DNA: TGTGCCAGCAGTTTCCCATTTCGGACAGGGGTCGGCAATGAGCAGTTCTTC
D gene: TRBD1; V gene: TRBV28; J gene: TRBJ2-3; clone size: few; CDR3 protein: CASRLDRGRTDTQYF; CDR3 DNA: TGTGCCAGCAGGCTCGACAGGGGGCGCACAGATACGCAGTATTTT
D gene: .; V gene: TRBV6-5; J gene: TRBJ1-2; clone size: many; CDR3 protein: CASSPAGSYGYTF; CDR3 DNA: TGTGCCAGCAGTCCAGCCGGATCCTATGGCTACACCTTC
D gene: .; V gene: TRBV20-1; J gene: TRBJ2-2; clone size: few; CDR3 protein: CSARDLLAPNTGELFF; CDR3 DNA: TGCAGTGCTAGAGATCTATTAGCCCCGAACACCGGGGAGCTGTTTTTT
D gene: .; V gene: TRBV6-2/TRBV6-3; J gene: TRBJ2-3; clone size: many; CDR3 protein: CASSPPLGTQYF; CDR3 DNA: TGTGCCAGCAGTCCTCCCCTCGGTACGCAGTATTTT
D gene: .; V gene: TRBV5-1; J gene: TRBJ1-2; clone size: .; CDR3 protein: CASSSGLKNPQEDYTF; CDR3 DNA: TGCGCCAGCAGTTCGGGTCTAAAAAACCCCCAAGAGGACTACACCTTC
D gene: TRBD1; V gene: TRBV6-5; J gene: TRBJ2-1; clone size: many; CDR3 protein: CASSYSSTGGYNEQFF; CDR3 DNA: TGTGCCAGCAGTTACTCGAGCACAGGGGGCTACAATGAGCAGTTCTTC
D gene: TRBD2; V gene: TRBV6-2/TRBV6-3; J gene: TRBJ2-7; clone size: .; CDR3 protein: CASSLGLAAAEQYF; CDR3 DNA: TGTGCCAGCAGTTTGGGACTAGCGGCCGCCGAGCAGTACTTC
D gene: .; V gene: TRBV6-6; J gene: TRBJ1-1; clone size: few; CDR3 protein: CASSSKGGTEAFF; CDR3 DNA: TGTGCCAGCAGTTCCAAAGGGGGGACTGAAGCTTTCTTT
D gene: .; V gene: TRBV18; J gene: TRBJ2-3; clone size: .; CDR3 protein: CASSLALADTQYF; CDR3 DNA: TGTGCCAGCTCCCTGGCGTTGGCAGATACGCAGTATTTT
D gene: .; V gene: TRBV27; J gene: TRBJ2-2; clone size: few; CDR3 protein: CASSKKRDTGELFF; CDR3 DNA: TGTGCCAGCAGTAAAAAGCGGGACACCGGGGAGCTGTTTTTT
D gene: .; V gene: TRBV7-9; J gene: TRBJ1-5; clone size: few; CDR3 protein: CASSMGDVYQPQHF; CDR3 DNA: TGTGCCAGCAGCATGGGGGACGTTTATCAGCCCCAGCATTTT
D gene: .; V gene: TRBV20-1; J gene: TRBJ1-5; clone size: .; CDR3 protein: CSAEPGGNQPQHF; CDR3 DNA: TGCAGTGCTGAGCCAGGGGGCAATCAGCCCCAGCATTTT
D gene: TRBD1; V gene: TRBV24-1; J gene: TRBJ2-3; clone size: many; CDR3 protein: CATESGTGYGDTQYF; CDR3 DNA: TGTGCCACCGAATCCGGGACAGGGTATGGGGATACGCAGTATTTT
D gene: TRBD1; V gene: TRBV4-2; J gene: TRBJ1-5; clone size: .; CDR3 protein: CASSLRQGWNQPQHF; CDR3 DNA: TGTGCCAGCAGCCTCAGACAGGGGTGGAATCAGCCCCAGCATTTT
D gene: .; V gene: TRBV25-1; J gene: TRBJ1-2; clone size: .; CDR3 protein: CASVGQEFYGYTF; CDR3 DNA: TGTGCCAGCGTTGGGCAGGAATTCTATGGCTACACCTTC
D gene: .; V gene: TRBV7-6; J gene: TRBJ2-6; clone size: .; CDR3 protein: CASSVLSGANVLTF; CDR3 DNA: TGTGCCAGCAGCGTGCTCTCTGGGGCCAACGTCCTGACTTTC
D gene: .; V gene: TRBV5-1; J gene: TRBJ1-6; clone size: .; CDR3 protein: CARAPENSLESDNSPLHF; CDR3 DNA: TGCGCCAGAGCCCCTGAAAACTCTTTGGAATCTGATAATTCACCCCTCCACTTT
D gene: .; V gene: TRBV13; J gene: TRBJ2-4; clone size: many; CDR3 protein: CASSYSLQGRLSIQYF; CDR3 DNA: TGTGCCAGCAGTTATTCCTTACAGGGCCGGTTGAGCATTCAGTACTTC
D gene: TRBD2; V gene: TRBV3-1; J gene: TRBJ2-5; clone size: many; CDR3 protein: CASSPSSGADETQYF; CDR3 DNA: TGTGCCAGCAGCCCCTCTAGCGGGGCAGACGAGACCCAGTACTTC
D gene: .; V gene: TRBV6-6; J gene: TRBJ1-4; clone size: many; CDR3 protein: CASSTYGEKLFF; CDR3 DNA: TGTGCCAGCAGTACCTATGGAGAAAAACTGTTTTTT
D gene: .; V gene: TRBV5-4; J gene: TRBJ1-6; clone size: .; CDR3 protein: CASSLVPFNSPLHF; CDR3 DNA: TGTGCCAGCAGCTTGGTGCCTTTTAATTCACCCCTCCACTTT
D gene: TRBD1; V gene: TRBV30; J gene: TRBJ2-7; clone size: .; CDR3 protein: CAWSVLGTGGAAEQYF; CDR3 DNA: TGTGCCTGGAGTGTACTGGGGACAGGGGGCGCAGCCGAGCAGTACTTC
D gene: .; V gene: TRBV9; J gene: TRBJ2-4; clone size: few; CDR3 protein: CASSVEPQETSIQYF; CDR3 DNA: TGTGCCAGCAGCGTAGAGCCCCAGGAGACAAGCATTCAGTACTTC
D gene: .; V gene: TRBV7-9; J gene: TRBJ2-7; clone size: .; CDR3 protein: CASSRVGFGRPEQYF; CDR3 DNA: TGTGCCAGCAGCCGCGTGGGTTTCGGGCGCCCCGAGCAGTACTTC
D gene: .; V gene: TRBV20-1; J gene: TRBJ2-7; clone size: few; CDR3 protein: CSATTGREQYF; CDR3 DNA: TGCAGTGCTACTACGGGCCGGGAGCAGTACTTC
D gene: TRBD1; V gene: TRBV13; J gene: TRBJ2-2; clone size: few; CDR3 protein: CASSLKGQGALNTGELFF; CDR3 DNA: TGTGCCAGCAGCTTGAAGGGACAGGGGGCCCTGAACACCGGGGAGCTGTTTTTT
D gene: TRBD2; V gene: TRBV6-2/TRBV6-3; J gene: TRBJ2-1; clone size: few; CDR3 protein: CASSYSRSGGINEQFF; CDR3 DNA: TGTGCCAGCAGTTACTCGAGAAGCGGGGGGATTAATGAGCAGTTCTTC
D gene: .; V gene: TRBV21-1; J gene: TRBJ2-1; clone size: .; CDR3 protein: CASSKAEPSGSINEQFF; CDR3 DNA: TGTGCCAGCAGCAAAGCCGAGCCTAGCGGGAGCATCAATGAGCAGTTCTTC